This TCR beta chain was recovered during a study of CXCR3-negative and CXCR3-positive naive CD8 T cells. Overall study findings and caveats: CXCR3-negative and CXCR3-positive naive cells shared comparable TRBV-TRBJ usage, but memory cells did not. The study found CXCR3 expression partially decreased after cryopreservation and ran most assays on fresh PBMCs. The authors found comparable surface CD5 between naive subsets and inferred TCR strength from TRB CDR3 properties.

This CDR3 contains 13 residues. Germline lookup yields CDR1 MDHEN and CDR2 SYDVKM. UMI labels and 5' RACE were used to prepare the TRB cDNA libraries. Using the 5' RACE reads, TCRdb records one entry per CDR3 protein without DNA. This sample contains around 48,000 distinct CDR3 sequences. As for this clonotype: Antigen specificity is unknown.

The origin of this receptor is a human donor in good health. Some clones in this sample may be carry-over from other donors' samples. This sequence joins TRBV28 and TRBJ2-5. Sequences were obtained from memory CD8+ T cells from blood. The CDR3 sequence is CASTRTEWETQYF.